This T cell receptor beta chain was documented in a study of blood T cell repertoires in COVID-19. At the level of the study: Acute-phase and convalescent COVID-19 samples originated in the United States, Italy and Spain. In each case, the material was cDNA or gDNA derived from T cells, B-cell-depleted T cells, or PBMCs.

As originally analysed: Amplification from reference gene primers served as the basis for estimated nucleated cell counts. Here immunoSEQ multiplex PCR was the method, and the copy in TCRdb shows in-frame clones only, minus some. The D gene and trimming were derived from the DNA, and the V and J assignments and clone size from that table. The sample consists of about 74,000 clones, around 87% of them appearing once. This clone was detected a few times. The TCR was taken from a woman older than 75 with active or convalescent COVID-19. Sequenced input: peripheral blood.

DNA of the CDR3: TGCGCCAGCAGCCAAGATAGGAACTACTACGAGCAGTACTTC. As protein: CASSQDRNYYEQYF. This sequence joins TRBV4-3 and TRBJ2-7; D call uncertain. Trimming left V 0 bases short and J 3 bases short, with 9 bases between. The CDR3 runs 14 residues. The germline gives CDR1 LGHNA, CDR2 YSLEER.